This T cell receptor (beta chain) was sequenced during a study of regulatory T cells in long-lasting Graves disease. With respect to this clonotype: Its antigen is not known.

Notes on the study in general: A reduction in accuracy may have resulted from the small sample size. TCR diversity was lower in persistent than newly diagnosed Graves' disease.

The time point is: persistent/refractory GD, antithyroid drugs over 5 years with positive TRAb. Isolated PBMC RNA provided the starting material for the TCR library. Germline V lookup: CDR1 DFQATT, CDR2 SNEGSKA (reference sequence). V gave up 5 bases and J gave up 4 bases, with 25 bases separating them. The CDR3 length is 17 residues. The authors built TCR beta libraries using iRepertoire HTBI primers and Arm-PCR of CDR3 regions. In TCRdb, the multiplex PCR reads were re-called with MiXCR into one record per CDR3 protein. The data show fewer than 600,000 distinct CDR3 sequences, less than 25% seen once.

This clonotype was sampled from a female donor with Graves disease. The rearrangement joins TRBV20-1 to TRBJ2-3; D is unresolved. The sample here was peripheral blood mononuclear cells (PBMCs), taken when the disease was refractory, from a patient treated with antithyroid drugs. The chain's CDR3 is CSAQILPGRPAADTQYF. In DNA form, the CDR3 reads TGCAGTGCTCAAATCCTCCCCGGAAGGCCGGCCGCAGATACGCAGTATTTT.